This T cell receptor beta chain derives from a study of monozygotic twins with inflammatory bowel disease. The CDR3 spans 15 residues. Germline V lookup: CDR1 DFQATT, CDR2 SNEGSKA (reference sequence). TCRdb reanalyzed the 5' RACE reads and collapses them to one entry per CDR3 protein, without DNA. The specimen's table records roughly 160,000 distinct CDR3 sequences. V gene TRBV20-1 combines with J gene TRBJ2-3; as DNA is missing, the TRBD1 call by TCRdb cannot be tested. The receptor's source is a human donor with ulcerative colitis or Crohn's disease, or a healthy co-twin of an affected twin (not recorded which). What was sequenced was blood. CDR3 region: CSAKGPPESPDTQYF.